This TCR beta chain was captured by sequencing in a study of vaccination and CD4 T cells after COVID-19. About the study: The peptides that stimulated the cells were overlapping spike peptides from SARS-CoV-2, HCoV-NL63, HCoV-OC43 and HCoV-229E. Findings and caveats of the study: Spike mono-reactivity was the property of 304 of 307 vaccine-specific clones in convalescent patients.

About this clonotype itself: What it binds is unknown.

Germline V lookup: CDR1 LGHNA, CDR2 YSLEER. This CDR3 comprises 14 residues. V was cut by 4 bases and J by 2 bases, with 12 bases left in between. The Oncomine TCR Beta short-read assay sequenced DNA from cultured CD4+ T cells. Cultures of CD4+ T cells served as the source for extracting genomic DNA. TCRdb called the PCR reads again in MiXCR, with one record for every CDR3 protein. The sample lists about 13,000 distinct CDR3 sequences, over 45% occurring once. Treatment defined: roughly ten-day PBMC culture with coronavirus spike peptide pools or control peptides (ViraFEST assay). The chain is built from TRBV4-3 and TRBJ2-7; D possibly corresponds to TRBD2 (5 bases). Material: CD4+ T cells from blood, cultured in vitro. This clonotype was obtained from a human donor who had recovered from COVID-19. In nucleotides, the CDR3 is TGCGCCAGCAGCCGAGGACTCGGGACCTACGAGCAGTACTTC. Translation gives CASSRGLGTYEQYF.